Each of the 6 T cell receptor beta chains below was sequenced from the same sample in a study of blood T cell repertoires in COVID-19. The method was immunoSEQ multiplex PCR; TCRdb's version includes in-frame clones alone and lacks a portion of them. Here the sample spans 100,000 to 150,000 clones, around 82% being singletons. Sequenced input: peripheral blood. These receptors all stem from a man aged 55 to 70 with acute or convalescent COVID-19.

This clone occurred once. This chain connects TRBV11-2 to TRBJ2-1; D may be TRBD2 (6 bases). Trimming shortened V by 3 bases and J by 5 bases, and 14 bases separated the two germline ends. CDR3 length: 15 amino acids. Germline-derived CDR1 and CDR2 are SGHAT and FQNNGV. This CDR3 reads CASSFGGTRHNEQFF. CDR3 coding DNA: TGTGCCAGCAGCTTCGGCGGGACCCGCCACAATGAGCAGTTCTTC.

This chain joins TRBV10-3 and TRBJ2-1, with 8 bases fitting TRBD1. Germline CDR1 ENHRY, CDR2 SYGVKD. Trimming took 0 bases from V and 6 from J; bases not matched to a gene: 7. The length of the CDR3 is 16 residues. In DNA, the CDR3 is TGTGCCATCAGTGAGTCAGGTCAGGGGGCGTCCAATGAGCAGTTCTTC. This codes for CAISESGQGASNEQFF.

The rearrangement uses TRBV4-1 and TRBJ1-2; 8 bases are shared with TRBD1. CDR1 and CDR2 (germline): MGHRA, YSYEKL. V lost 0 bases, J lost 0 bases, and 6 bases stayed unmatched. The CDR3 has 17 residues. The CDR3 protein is CASSQDAGQGTNYGYTF. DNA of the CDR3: TGCGCCAGCAGCCAAGACGCTGGACAGGGAACTAACTATGGCTACACCTTC.

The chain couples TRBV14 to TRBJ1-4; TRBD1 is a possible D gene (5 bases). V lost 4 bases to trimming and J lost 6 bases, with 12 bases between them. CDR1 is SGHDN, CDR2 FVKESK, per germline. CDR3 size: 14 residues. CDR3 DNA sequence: TGTGCCAGCAGCCTGAAGGGGTTTGATGAAAAACTGTTTTTT. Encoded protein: CASSLKGFDEKLFF.

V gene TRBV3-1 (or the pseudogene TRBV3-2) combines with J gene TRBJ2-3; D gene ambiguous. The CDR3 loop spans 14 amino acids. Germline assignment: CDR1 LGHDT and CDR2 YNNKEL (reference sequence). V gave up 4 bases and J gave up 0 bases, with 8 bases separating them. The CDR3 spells CASSLGQSTDTQYF. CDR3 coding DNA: TGTGCCAGCAGCCTTGGGCAGAGCACAGATACGCAGTATTTT.

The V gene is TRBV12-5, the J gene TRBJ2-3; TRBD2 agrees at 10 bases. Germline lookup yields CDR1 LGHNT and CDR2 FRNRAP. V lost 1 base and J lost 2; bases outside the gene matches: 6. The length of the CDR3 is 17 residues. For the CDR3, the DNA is TGTGCTAGTGGTTTGGCCCTACTAGCGGGGTCCACAGATACGCAGTATTTT. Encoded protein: CASGLALLAGSTDTQYF.